These T cell receptor beta chains were read from a single sample in a study of T cell responses to AZD1222 COVID-19 vaccine. Method: immunoSEQ multiplex PCR; TCRdb's copy keeps in-frame clones and lacks some. This sample has about 160,000 clones, with around 93% found just once. The material was peripheral blood, obtained on day 0 of AZD1222 vaccination. The receptor set was obtained from an adult in good health. Both conserved end residues are part of each CDR3. Fields, in order: V gene, clone size, J gene, D gene, CDR3 length, CDR3 DNA, CDR3 protein. D genes are given only for firm matches. Some rows mark clone size as missing; the rest say once, few, many or name a class of expanded clone.

>TRBV6-6|.|TRBJ2-7|TRBD1|13
TGTGCCAGCAGGTCGGGACAGGGTTACGAGCAGTACTTC
CASRSGQGYEQYF
>TRBV12-2|.|TRBJ1-1|.|13
TGTGCAAGTCGCTTATCGAGGACAGGGAGAGCTTTCTTT
CASRLSRTGRAFF
>TRBV6-5|.|TRBJ2-7|TRBD1|13
TGTGCCAGCAGCCTCGACAGGGGCAACGAGCAGTACTTC
CASSLDRGNEQYF
>TRBV27|.|TRBJ1-5|.|14
TGTGCCAGCAGTTTATCGGAGAGCAATCAGCCCCAGCATTTT
CASSLSESNQPQHF
>TRBV5-1|once|TRBJ2-1|.|15
TGCGCCAGCAGCTTGGAGCTAAGCTCCTACAATGAGCAGTTCTTC
CASSLELSSYNEQFF
>TRBV7-9|.|TRBJ2-3|TRBD1|15
TGTGCCAGCAGCCAAACGGGACAGGGAACAGATACGCAGTATTTT
CASSQTGQGTDTQYF
>TRBV10-3|few|TRBJ1-2|.|14
TGTGCCATCGGCGGGCAGGGATGGAACTATGGCTACACCTTC
CAIGGQGWNYGYTF
>TRBV28|.|TRBJ1-5|TRBD1|15
TGTGCCAGCAGTTCCCAGGGGGGGTGGAATCAGCCCCAGCATTTT
CASSSQGGWNQPQHF
>TRBV24-1|.|TRBJ2-7|TRBD2|19
TGTGCCACCAGTGATTCCCCGGGACTAGCGGGAGGGATCTCCTACGAGCAGTACTTC
CATSDSPGLAGGISYEQYF
>TRBV7-9|.|TRBJ2-7|TRBD2|14
TGTGCCAGCAGCTTTACCGGGACTAGTAGTGAGCAGTACTTC
CASSFTGTSSEQYF
>TRBV28|.|TRBJ1-1|.|16
TGTGCCAGCAGCGTGGGGTCTCTTGCCTTCGGCACTGAAGCTTTCTTT
CASSVGSLAFGTEAFF
>TRBV11-2|.|TRBJ2-2|.|15
TGTGCCAGCAGCGCCGCCGGGAGCTTCACCGGGGAGCTGTTTTTT
CASSAAGSFTGELFF
>TRBV5-1|.|TRBJ2-3|TRBD2|17
TGCGCCAGCAGCTTGGTTTCCCTAGCGGGTCTCACAGATACGCAGTATTTT
CASSLVSLAGLTDTQYF
>TRBV25-1|.|TRBJ2-4|.|17
TGTGCCAGCAGGAGGGACGGAAAAATGTTAGCCAAAAACATTCAGTACTTC
CASRRDGKMLAKNIQYF
>TRBV5-1|.|TRBJ1-5|.|13
TGCGCCAGCAGCTTGGGCCCAAATCAGCCCCAGCATTTT
CASSLGPNQPQHF
>TRBV7-9|.|TRBJ2-7|.|12
TGTGCCAGCAGCTTATGGGACTACGAGCAGTACTTC
CASSLWDYEQYF
>TRBV27|.|TRBJ2-7|.|11
TGTGCCAGCAGTCCGGGAACGGGACAGTACTTC
CASSPGTGQYF
>TRBV4-3|.|TRBJ1-4|.|12
TGCGCCAGCAGCCAAGATCCCCGTAAACTGTTTTTT
CASSQDPRKLFF
>TRBV2|.|TRBJ2-3|.|13
TGTGCCAGCAGGCAGCGAAGCACAGATACGCAGTATTTT
CASRQRSTDTQYF
>TRBV9|.|TRBJ1-1|.|13
TGTGCCAGCAGCCCAGAGGACGACACTGAAGCTTTCTTT
CASSPEDDTEAFF
>TRBV28|.|TRBJ2-2|.|15
TGTGCCAGCAGTTTGGAGGGCAGCTACACCGGGGAGCTGTTTTTT
CASSLEGSYTGELFF
>TRBV20-1|.|TRBJ1-1|.|11
TGCAGTGCTACAACAGGAGTTGAAGCTTTCTTT
CSATTGVEAFF
>TRBV5-1|.|TRBJ2-4|.|11
TGCGCCAGCAGCTCCAAAAACATTCAGTACTTC
CASSSKNIQYF
>TRBV27|.|TRBJ2-1|.|11
TGTGCCAGCAGCCGTACAGTTGAGCAGTTCTTC
CASSRTVEQFF
>TRBV5-1|.|TRBJ1-3|.|15
TGCGCCAGTACCAACCCCGCTGAGTCTGGAAACACCATATATTTT
CASTNPAESGNTIYF
>TRBV2|.|TRBJ2-5|TRBD2|15
TGTGCCAGCACAGTAGCGGGAGTGGGCCAAGAGACCCAGTACTTC
CASTVAGVGQETQYF
>TRBV27|.|TRBJ2-7|.|12
TGTGCCAGCAGTTTATTAGGAGGCGAGCAGTACTTC
CASSLLGGEQYF